Listed below are T cell receptor beta chains from one sample, sequenced in a study of radiotherapy plus CTLA-4 blockade in lung cancer. Repertoires were generated with immunoSEQ multiplex PCR, while TCRdb's copy carries only in-frame clones and drops some. The table shows roughly 120,000 clones, with about 77% occurring only once. Sequenced material: peripheral blood, taken from a patient treated with radiotherapy plus ipilimumab. The receptors were gathered from a human donor with non-small cell lung cancer who had a partial response to radiotherapy plus ipilimumab. The CDR3 runs from the conserved cysteine through the conserved F or W. A D gene is named only where the DNA matches it firmly. Clone size is given for some rows only: seen once, a few or many times, or a class if the clone is expanded.

>.|.|TRBV28|TRBJ1-5
TGTGCCAGCAGTCAGAGACAGTTTAGCAATCAGCCCCAGCATTTT
CASSQRQFSNQPQHF
>.|TRBD1|TRBV5-6|TRBJ2-4
TGTGCCAGCAGCTTGGGACAGGGAGCGAACAAAAACATTCAGTACTTC
CASSLGQGANKNIQYF
>.|.|TRBV10-3|TRBJ1-1
TGTGCCATCAGTGACAATACTGGAGGCGGCTTTGGGACTGAAGCTTTCTTT
CAISDNTGGGFGTEAFF
>.|TRBD1|TRBV10-3|TRBJ2-5
TGTGCCAGCAGTGTAAGAGACAGGGGGCTAGAGACCCAGTACTTC
CASSVRDRGLETQYF
>.|TRBD2|TRBV28|TRBJ2-3
TGTGCCAGCAGTTTGCCTAGCGGGAGTACCGGTACGCAGTATTTT
CASSLPSGSTGTQYF
>.|.|TRBV18|TRBJ2-1
TGTGCCAGCTCACCACCTTCTAGACCCTCCTACAATGAGCAGTTCTTC
CASSPPSRPSYNEQFF
>few|.|TRBV2|TRBJ1-5
TGTGCCAGCAGGACAGGTTGGGGGAATCAGCCCCAGCATTTT
CASRTGWGNQPQHF
>.|TRBD1|TRBV5-1|TRBJ1-4
TGCGCCAGCAGCCCAGGACAGGGGCCTAGTGAAAAACTGTTTTTT
CASSPGQGPSEKLFF
>.|TRBD1|TRBV14|TRBJ2-2
TGTGCCAGCAGCCCCATCCGGGACAGGGCCACCGGGGAGCTGTTTTTT
CASSPIRDRATGELFF
>.|TRBD2|TRBV4-1|TRBJ2-2
TGCGCCAGCAGCCAAAACCCGACTAGCGGGAACACCGGGGAGCTGTTTTTT
CASSQNPTSGNTGELFF
>.|.|TRBV7-8|TRBJ1-1
TGTGCCAGCAGCCGATTGCAGGGGATAGGGAACACTGAAGCTTTCTTT
CASSRLQGIGNTEAFF
>.|TRBD1|TRBV16|TRBJ1-2
TGTGCCAGCAGCCAGTACGACAGGGAATTCCACCCTGGCGATGGCTACACCTTC
CASSQYDREFHPGDGYTF
>.|.|TRBV2|TRBJ2-6
TGTGCCAGCAGGAAAGGGGGCTCTGGGGCCAACGTCCTGACTTTC
CASRKGGSGANVLTF
>once|TRBD2|TRBV7-9|TRBJ2-3
TGTGCCAGCAGCCGGACTAGCGGTAGCACAGATACGCAGTATTTT
CASSRTSGSTDTQYF
>once|TRBD1|TRBV19|TRBJ1-2
TGTGCCAGTACTCGAAAAGGGGACAGAGCCTATGGCTACACCTTC
CASTRKGDRAYGYTF
>.|.|TRBV5-1|TRBJ1-1
TGCGCCAGCAGCCCCGGACGGGAGGACACTGAAGCTTTCTTT
CASSPGREDTEAFF
>.|TRBD2|TRBV15|TRBJ2-3
TGTGCCACCAGCAGGGAGACTAGCGGGAGGCACACCTACACAGATACGCAGTATTTT
CATSRETSGRHTYTDTQYF
>.|TRBD2|TRBV29-1|TRBJ2-1
TGCAGCACCAGGGGGACTAGCATCAATGAGCAGTTCTTC
CSTRGTSINEQFF
>once|.|TRBV10-3|TRBJ2-2
TGTGCCATCAGGACAGGTTCGAGTTCCGGGGAGCTGTTTTTT
CAIRTGSSSGELFF
>.|TRBD2|TRBV9|TRBJ2-3
TGTGCCAGCAGCTCACCGAGCGGGATATCGCAGTATTTT
CASSSPSGISQYF
>.|.|TRBV5-5|TRBJ2-1
TGTGCCAGCAGTCCCGACTATAACTCCTACAATGAGCAGTTCTTC
CASSPDYNSYNEQFF
>.|.|TRBV6-5|TRBJ1-1
TGTGCCAGCAGTTTTCGGACAGCCAACACTGAAGCTTTCTTT
CASSFRTANTEAFF
>.|TRBD2|TRBV27|TRBJ2-1
TGTGCCAGCGGTATTCCGGGACTAGCGGGATTCAATGAGCAGTTCTTC
CASGIPGLAGFNEQFF
>.|TRBD1|TRBV18|TRBJ2-7
TGTGCCAGCTCACCATCGCTAACAGGGGGGCAGGGGAACTACGAGCAGTACTTC
CASSPSLTGGQGNYEQYF
>.|TRBD1|TRBV19|TRBJ1-2
TGTGCCAGTAGTATAGGCCGTGCCCGAGGACAGGGGGCTTCTAACTATGGCTACACCTTC
CASSIGRARGQGASNYGYTF
>.|.|TRBV28|TRBJ2-1
TGTGCCAGCAGTTTTACAGGGTTAGCGCGGAATGAGCAGTTCTTC
CASSFTGLARNEQFF
>.|TRBD2|TRBV7-3|TRBJ2-1
TGTGCCAGCAGCCCCCCCGTAGCGGGGGGCTCCTACAATGAGCAGTTCTTC
CASSPPVAGGSYNEQFF
>.|.|TRBV5-4|TRBJ2-3
TGTGCCAGCAGCGGTGGACTCCTTGGCACAGATACGCAGTATTTT
CASSGGLLGTDTQYF
>.|.|TRBV11-2|TRBJ2-1
TGTGCCAGCAGCCCGTCGCCAGGGTCATTTGGCTACAATGAGCAGTTCTTC
CASSPSPGSFGYNEQFF
>.|.|TRBV5-1|TRBJ2-5
TGCGCCAGCAGCTCACTGGTGGGCGGGACCCAAGAGACCCAGTACTTC
CASSSLVGGTQETQYF
>.|.|TRBV6-5|TRBJ1-1
TGTGCCAGCACTGAAACCGGGGGGGTAGAAGCTTTCTTT
CASTETGGVEAFF
>.|.|TRBV28|TRBJ2-2
TGTGCCAGCAGTTTATGGGGGCAGAACACCGGGGAGCTGTTTTTT
CASSLWGQNTGELFF
>few|TRBD1|TRBV18|TRBJ2-3
TGTGCCAGCTCACCACCGGTGTGGGGCAGGGGGAAGACAGATACGCAGTATTTT
CASSPPVWGRGKTDTQYF
>.|TRBD2|TRBV7-2|TRBJ2-7
TGTGCCAGCAGCCGGCGGGCTAGCGGGCTCTCCTACGAGCAGTACTTC
CASSRRASGLSYEQYF
>.|.|TRBV4-1|TRBJ2-5
TGCGCCAGCAGCCAAGAAGACTCCTCCGGGGAGACCCAGTACTTC
CASSQEDSSGETQYF
>few|TRBD2|TRBV7-2|TRBJ2-1
TGTGCCAGCAGCTTACGCTCTAGCGGGAGCTACAATGAGCAGTTCTTC
CASSLRSSGSYNEQFF
>.|.|TRBV7-9|TRBJ2-3
TGTGCCAGCAGCTTTTTTCTCGGGGTTCTCGATACGCAGTATTTT
CASSFFLGVLDTQYF
>.|.|TRBV7-2|TRBJ2-3
TGTGCCAGCAGGATACAAAGCGGGGATACGCAGTATTTT
CASRIQSGDTQYF
>.|TRBD2|TRBV27|TRBJ2-1
TGTGCCAGCAATTCCCAGTTAGCGGGAGGGTTAAATGAGCAGTTCTTC
CASNSQLAGGLNEQFF
>few|.|TRBV11-2|TRBJ2-7
TGTGCCAGCAGCTTATCTAGGGGCAGGACCTCTCGGGAGCAGTACTTC
CASSLSRGRTSREQYF
>few|TRBD2|TRBV18|TRBJ2-5
TGTGCCAGCTCACTGGGACTAGCGGGAGGAAAATTACAAGAGACCCAGTACTTC
CASSLGLAGGKLQETQYF
>.|.|TRBV19|TRBJ2-5
TGTGCCAGTGCGGTTGCGGTACAAGAGACCCAGTACTTC
CASAVAVQETQYF
>.|TRBD2|TRBV7-2|TRBJ2-3
TGTGCCAGCAGCCTATCGATGACTAGCGGGCCACAGGATACGCAGTATTTT
CASSLSMTSGPQDTQYF
>once|.|TRBV28|TRBJ2-3
TGTGCCAGCAGTTTAGGGGGAGGTTACACAGATACGCAGTATTTT
CASSLGGGYTDTQYF
>.|.|TRBV6-1|TRBJ1-6
TGTGCCAGCAGCCAGAGGTTCGGGAATTCACCCCTCCACTTT
CASSQRFGNSPLHF
>few|.|TRBV9|TRBJ2-1
TGTGCCAGCAGCGTAGACAGCGGGCCCTACAATGAGCAGTTCTTC
CASSVDSGPYNEQFF
>.|TRBD1|TRBV2|TRBJ2-6
TGTGCCAGCAGTGATGGGGTGCAGGGGGCTTCGGGGGCCAACGTCCTGACTTTC
CASSDGVQGASGANVLTF
>.|.|TRBV18|TRBJ2-7
TGTGCCAGCTCACCTTCCAGCTCCTACGAGCAGTACTTC
CASSPSSSYEQYF
>.|TRBD1|TRBV29-1|TRBJ1-2
TGCAGCTCCGTGGGGGACAGGGAACAAAACTATGGCTACACCTTC
CSSVGDREQNYGYTF
>.|TRBD2|TRBV7-9|TRBJ2-5
TGTGCCAGCAGCTCCAATTCGGGGGGTGGAGAGACCCAGTACTTC
CASSSNSGGGETQYF
>once|TRBD2|TRBV15|TRBJ2-5
TGTGCCACCAGCAGGACCGTAGCGGGAGGCCAAGAGACCCAGTACTTC
CATSRTVAGGQETQYF
>once|TRBD2|TRBV4-2|TRBJ2-2
TGTGCCAGCAGCCAAGATATTGTGCGGGAGACGAACACCGGGGAGCTGTTTTTT
CASSQDIVRETNTGELFF
>.|TRBD1|TRBV5-1|TRBJ2-7
TGCGCCAGCGGCCAGGGGGCCTACGAGCAGTACTTC
CASGQGAYEQYF
>.|TRBD2|TRBV5-1|TRBJ2-3
TGCGCCAGCAGCTTGGGGACTAGCGCAGATACGCAGTATTTT
CASSLGTSADTQYF
>.|TRBD1|TRBV6-1|TRBJ2-7
TGTGCCGGTGCCAAGACAGGGGACAACGAGCAGTACTTC
CAGAKTGDNEQYF
>few|TRBD1|TRBV13|TRBJ1-1
TGTGCCAGCAGCCGTGACAGGGGGTACACTGAAGCTTTCTTT
CASSRDRGYTEAFF
>few|TRBD2|TRBV28|TRBJ2-1
TGTGCCAGCAGTTTCGGGGAGGGTGAGCAGTTCTTC
CASSFGEGEQFF
>.|TRBD2|TRBV10-3|TRBJ2-2
TGTGCCATCAGTGACCGGGGACTAGCGGGTCTCACCGGGGAGCTGTTTTTT
CAISDRGLAGLTGELFF
>.|.|TRBV28|TRBJ1-5
TGTGCCAGCAGTCTTGACATATATCAGCCCCAGCATTTT
CASSLDIYQPQHF
>few|.|TRBV18|TRBJ2-1
TGTGCCAGCTCACCAGGCAGAAATGAGCAGTTCTTC
CASSPGRNEQFF